This entry is about one TCR beta chain. The sample is drawn from a study of blood T cell repertoires in COVID-19. Data came from immunoSEQ multiplex PCR; TCRdb stores just in-frame clones and leaves some out. The sample lists 260,000 or so clones; approximately 89% were seen once. The V and J ends lost 1 base and 3 bases, in that order; junction bases with no gene match: 6. This CDR3 comprises 16 residues. CDR1 LGHDT and CDR2 YNNKEL come from the germline V gene (reference sequence). The V gene is TRBV3-1 (or the pseudogene TRBV3-2), the J gene TRBJ2-1; the match to TRBD1 covers 7 bases. The clonotype comes from a woman in her thirties or forties with acute COVID-19. The source material was PBMCs or T cells enriched from blood (not recorded which). The CDR3 region is CASSQVWDSRYNEQFF. The DNA for the CDR3 is TGTGCCAGCAGCCAAGTTTGGGACAGTCGCTACAATGAGCAGTTCTTC.